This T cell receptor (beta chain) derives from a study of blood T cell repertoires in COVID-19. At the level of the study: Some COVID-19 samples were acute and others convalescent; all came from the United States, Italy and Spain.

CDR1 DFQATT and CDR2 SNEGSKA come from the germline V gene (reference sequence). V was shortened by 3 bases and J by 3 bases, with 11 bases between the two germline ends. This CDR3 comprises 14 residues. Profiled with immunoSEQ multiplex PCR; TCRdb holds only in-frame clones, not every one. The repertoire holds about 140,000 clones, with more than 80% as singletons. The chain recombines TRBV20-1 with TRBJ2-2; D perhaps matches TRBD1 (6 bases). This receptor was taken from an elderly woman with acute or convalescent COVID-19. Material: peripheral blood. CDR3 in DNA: TGCAGTGCTAGTAAGGGGGTAGACACCGGGGAGCTGTTTTTT. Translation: CSASKGVDTGELFF.